This T cell receptor (beta chain) is drawn from a study of blood T cell repertoires in COVID-19. In the study overall: Nucleic acid was either cDNA or gDNA, and it came from T cells, B-cell-depleted T cells, or PBMCs.

As processed by the authors: Amplification with reference gene primers provided the estimates of nucleated cell counts. This table comes from immunoSEQ multiplex PCR, and its TCRdb copy is limited to in-frame clones, with some not included. V and J calls and clone size are copied from that table; D and trimming were computed from the DNA. The sample shows approximately 100,000 clones, 90% to 95% of them seen only once. The CDR3 is made up of 13 amino acids. Per the germline V gene, CDR1 is LNHDA and CDR2 is SQIVND (reference sequence). Trimming left V 3 bases short and J 5 bases short, with 10 bases between.

The receptor's source is a man in his fifties or sixties with acute or convalescent COVID-19. The rearrangement uses TRBV19 and TRBJ2-5, with a weak D call TRBD2 (6 bases). The sequencing sample was made of peripheral blood. The CDR3 loop reads CASSMRLVETQYF. CDR3 in DNA: TGTGCCAGTAGTATGCGACTAGTGGAGACCCAGTACTTC.